A selection of T cell receptor beta chains follows, all from one sample in a study of post-analysis software for immune sequencing data. TCRdb processed the PCR reads anew with MiXCR; each CDR3 protein has one entry. The sample contains hundreds of thousands of distinct CDR3 sequences, roughly 27% of which appear only once. The source material was blood. The receptors were sampled from a girl aged 10 to 17 with multiple sclerosis. The CDR3 runs from the conserved cysteine through the conserved F or W. The D gene is left open where the match is weak. The size of a clone is reported for some rows only, either as once, few or many, or as a class for expanded clones.

length	J	V	D	size	CDR3	DNA
14	TRBJ2-2	TRBV4-3	.	few	CASSLEASTGELFF	TGCGCCAGCAGCCTAGAAGCGAGCACCGGGGAGCTGTTTTTT
18	TRBJ2-1	TRBV11-3	.	.	CASSLDDPRRVGGGEQFF	TGTGCCAGCAGCTTAGATGATCCGCGGCGGGTGGGGGGAGGCGAGCAGTTCTTC
14	TRBJ2-7	TRBV27	.	.	CASSSSGEYNEQYF	TGTGCCAGCAGTAGTAGCGGAGAGTACAATGAGCAGTACTTC
12	TRBJ2-1	TRBV20-1	.	.	CSAGADHYEQFF	TGCAGTGCTGGAGCGGATCACTACGAGCAGTTCTTC
12	TRBJ2-7	TRBV5-6	.	few	CASSKDPGEQYF	TGTGCCAGCAGCAAGGATCCCGGCGAGCAGTACTTC
15	TRBJ2-1	TRBV7-2	.	.	CASSSPGRGGNEQFF	TGTGCCAGCAGCTCCCCAGGCAGGGGGGGAAATGAGCAGTTCTTC
15	TRBJ2-7	TRBV6-2/TRBV6-3	TRBD2	.	CASSRTSGSRNEQYF	TGTGCCAGCAGTCGGACTAGCGGGAGCAGGAACGAGCAGTACTTC
14	TRBJ2-3	TRBV3-1	.	.	CASSHPTALWTQYF	TGTGCCAGCAGCCACCCGACAGCCTTATGGACGCAGTATTTT
16	TRBJ2-6	TRBV11-2	.	.	CASSLEGWWGANVLTF	TGTGCCAGCAGCTTAGAGGGTTGGTGGGGGGCCAACGTCCTGACTTTC
14	TRBJ2-3	TRBV9	.	.	CASSTRLAGDAQYF	TGTGCCAGCAGCACGCGACTAGCAGGGGATGCGCAGTATTTT
19	TRBJ2-3	TRBV12-3/TRBV12-4	.	.	CASSFWAPGEVTSTDTQYF	TGTGCCAGCAGTTTTTGGGCCCCCGGGGAGGTCACTAGCACAGATACGCAGTATTTT
13	TRBJ2-7	TRBV20-1	.	.	CSARAQVSYEQYF	TGCAGTGCTAGAGCCCAGGTTTCCTACGAGCAGTACTTC
14	TRBJ1-1	TRBV14	.	.	CASSPPATITEAFF	TGTGCCAGCAGCCCCCCCGCGACAATCACTGAAGCTTTCTTT
14	TRBJ1-2	TRBV5-1	TRBD1	few	CASSLGTALSGYTF	TGCGCCAGCAGCCTAGGGACAGCCCTCAGTGGCTACACCTTC
13	TRBJ1-2	TRBV12-3/TRBV12-4	.	few	CASSLLGDGGYTF	TGTGCCAGCAGTTTATTGGGGGACGGCGGCTACACCTTC
14	TRBJ1-6	TRBV15	.	once	CATSRVTEDSPLHF	TGTGCCACCAGCAGAGTAACAGAGGATTCACCCCTCCACTTT
16	TRBJ1-1	TRBV15	.	.	CATSRDVAGGNTEAFF	TGTGCCACCAGCAGAGATGTTGCGGGCGGGAACACTGAAGCTTTCTTT
15	TRBJ2-1	TRBV3-1	TRBD2	many	CASSQGTSGNNEQFF	TGTGCCAGCAGCCAAGGGACTAGCGGTAACAATGAGCAGTTCTTC
17	TRBJ2-3	TRBV18	TRBD1	.	CASSPLQGVRKTDTQYF	TGTGCCAGCTCACCACTCCAGGGGGTTCGTAAAACAGATACGCAGTATTTT
13	TRBJ2-7	TRBV28	TRBD1	few	CAISGTGYYEQYF	TGTGCCATCTCAGGGACAGGTTACTACGAGCAGTACTTC
14	TRBJ2-3	TRBV4-3	.	many	CASSQDPEADTQYF	TGCGCCAGCAGCCAAGACCCGGAGGCAGATACGCAGTATTTT
17	TRBJ2-3	TRBV15	TRBD2	many	CATSRDPWGGVTDTQYF	TGTGCCACCAGCAGAGATCCTTGGGGGGGAGTAACAGATACGCAGTATTTT
17	TRBJ2-3	TRBV9	TRBD2	.	CASSFSSGRPSTDTQYF	TGTGCCAGCAGCTTTTCTAGCGGGAGGCCGTCCACAGATACGCAGTATTTT
15	TRBJ2-7	TRBV7-2	TRBD2	few	CASTPGLAGAYEQYF	TGTGCCAGCACGCCAGGACTAGCGGGAGCCTACGAGCAGTACTTC
16	TRBJ2-2	TRBV6-5	.	.	CASSSYGERGTGELFF	TGTGCCAGCAGTTCCTACGGGGAGAGGGGGACCGGGGAGCTGTTTTTT
13	TRBJ1-1	TRBV29-1	.	few	CSATQNLNTEAFF	TGCAGCGCCACGCAGAACCTTAACACTGAAGCTTTCTTT
19	TRBJ1-6	TRBV20-1	.	.	CSASSGQGLNRERNSPLHF	TGCAGTGCTAGTTCGGGCCAAGGACTCAACAGGGAACGGAATTCACCCCTCCACTTT
12	TRBJ1-2	TRBV20-1	.	.	CSATTGKGGYTF	TGCAGTGCTACCACAGGAAAGGGTGGCTACACCTTC
17	TRBJ2-6	TRBV6-1	.	.	CASSGASLSSGANVLTF	TGTGCCAGCAGTGGCGCCTCCCTAAGCTCTGGGGCCAACGTCCTGACTTTC
14	TRBJ2-1	TRBV6-1	.	.	CASSALRGNNEQFF	TGTGCCAGCAGTGCGCTCCGGGGAAACAATGAGCAGTTCTTC
16	TRBJ2-7	TRBV20-1	TRBD1	few	CSARAETGGLAYEQYF	TGCAGTGCTAGGGCCGAGACAGGGGGCTTAGCCTACGAGCAGTACTTC
16	TRBJ2-5	TRBV4-1	.	.	CASSQDPGGFQETQYF	TGCGCCAGCAGCCAAGATCCAGGGGGGTTTCAAGAGACCCAGTACTTC
17	TRBJ2-1	TRBV20-1	TRBD2	.	CSARDGTSGSLGVEQFF	TGCAGTGCTAGAGATGGGACTAGCGGGAGCTTGGGCGTCGAGCAGTTCTTC
14	TRBJ2-5	TRBV5-1	.	few	CASSGGHGQETQYF	TGCGCCAGCAGCGGGGGTCACGGTCAAGAGACCCAGTACTTC
16	TRBJ2-5	TRBV28	.	few	CASSLQGSNYQETQYF	TGTGCCAGCAGTTTACAGGGGTCCAACTACCAAGAGACCCAGTACTTC
15	TRBJ2-3	TRBV6-4	TRBD2	.	CASRHLAGNTDTQYF	TGTGCCAGCAGGCATCTAGCGGGGAACACAGATACGCAGTATTTT
14	TRBJ2-1	TRBV7-9	.	few	CASSLQSAAHEQFF	TGTGCCAGCAGCTTACAATCGGCAGCCCATGAGCAGTTCTTC
15	TRBJ2-3	TRBV27	.	.	CASSLWRDGEDTQYF	TGTGCCAGCAGTTTATGGCGGGATGGGGAAGATACGCAGTATTTT
15	TRBJ2-1	TRBV6-1	.	.	CASSPFRDGDNEQFF	TGTGCCAGCAGTCCTTTCCGGGACGGAGACAATGAGCAGTTCTTC
15	TRBJ1-6	TRBV6-1	.	few	CASSEWGVQDSPLHF	TGTGCCAGCAGTGAATGGGGGGTTCAGGATTCACCCCTCCACTTT
15	TRBJ2-7	TRBV16	.	.	CASSQSPGDYYEQYF	TGTGCCAGCAGCCAATCGCCAGGCGACTACTACGAGCAGTACTTC
14	TRBJ2-7	TRBV20-1	.	.	CSASPARGAYEQYF	TGCAGTGCTTCCCCCGCGCGGGGTGCCTACGAGCAGTACTTC
18	TRBJ2-1	TRBV12-5	.	.	CASGLDIGGKVTGNEQFF	TGTGCTAGTGGTTTGGACATCGGGGGCAAGGTTACAGGGAATGAGCAGTTCTTC
12	TRBJ1-1	TRBV11-2	.	.	CASSREAFGAFF	TGTGCCAGCAGCCGTGAAGCCTTCGGGGCTTTCTTT
14	TRBJ1-6	TRBV5-1	.	few	CASSTQGNNSPLHF	TGCGCCAGCAGTACACAGGGTAATAATTCACCCCTCCACTTT
16	TRBJ2-5	TRBV6-2/TRBV6-3	TRBD2	few	CASKLFGLAGRNEQYF	TGTGCCAGTAAGTTATTCGGACTAGCGGGAAGGAATGAGCAGTACTTC
13	TRBJ2-3	TRBV28	TRBD2	.	CASSPSGSGTQYF	TGTGCCAGCAGTCCTAGCGGGTCAGGTACGCAGTATTTT
16	TRBJ1-1	TRBV3-1	TRBD1	few	CASRPGQGVMNTEAFF	TGTGCCAGCAGACCGGGACAGGGGGTGATGAACACTGAAGCTTTCTTT
13	TRBJ2-1	TRBV15	.	few	CATSRVRENEQFF	TGTGCCACCAGCAGAGTCCGGGAGAATGAGCAGTTCTTC
15	TRBJ2-6	TRBV19	.	.	CASRAGSSGANLLTF	TGTGCCAGTAGGGCGGGAAGCTCTGGGGCCAACCTCCTGACTTTC
16	TRBJ2-3	TRBV6-1	TRBD1	few	CASSEAAGQGTDTQYF	TGTGCCAGCAGTGAAGCGGCCGGACAGGGCACAGATACGCAGTATTTT
14	TRBJ2-6	TRBV12-3/TRBV12-4	.	.	CTSTLSSGANVLTF	TGTACCAGCACACTCAGCTCTGGGGCCAACGTCCTGACTTTC
15	TRBJ2-7	TRBV7-2	.	many	CASSLARLSSYEQYF	TGTGCCAGCAGCTTAGCACGGTTGAGCTCCTACGAGCAGTACTTC